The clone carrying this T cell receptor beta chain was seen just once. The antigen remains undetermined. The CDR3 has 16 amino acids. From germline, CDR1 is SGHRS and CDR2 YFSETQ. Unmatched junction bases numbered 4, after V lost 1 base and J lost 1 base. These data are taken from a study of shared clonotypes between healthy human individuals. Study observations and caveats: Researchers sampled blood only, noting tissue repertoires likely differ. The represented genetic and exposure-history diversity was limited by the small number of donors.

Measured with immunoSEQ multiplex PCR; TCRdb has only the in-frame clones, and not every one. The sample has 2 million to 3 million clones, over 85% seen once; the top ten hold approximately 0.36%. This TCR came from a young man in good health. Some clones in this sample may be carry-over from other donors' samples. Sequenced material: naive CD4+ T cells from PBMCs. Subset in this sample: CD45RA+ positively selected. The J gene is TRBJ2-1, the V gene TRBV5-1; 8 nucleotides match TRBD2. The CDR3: CASSLLLADSYNEQFF. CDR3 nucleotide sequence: TGCGCCAGCAGCTTGTTACTAGCGGATTCCTACAATGAGCAGTTCTTC.